The table lists the clone carrying this TCR beta chain with many counts. Its antigen remains unknown. This entry is derived from a study of CD8+ T cells in alopecia areata. Turning to the study itself: Tofacitinib continued for 6 to 18 months and was then withheld for 6 months.

Sequencing templates came from extracted RNA that was reverse transcribed into cDNA. The protocol was immunoSEQ multiplex PCR, while the TCRdb copy is restricted to in-frame clones and leaves out a portion. Of about 190,000 clones listed, about 65% are singletons. CDR3 length: 13 amino acids. Germline values: CDR1 LNHDA, CDR2 SQIVND (reference sequence). V was trimmed by 6 bases and J by 3 bases, leaving 10 bases between them. The sample's treatment: oral pan-JAK inhibitor, 5-10 mg twice daily. Both peripheral blood and punch biopsies of lesional scalp skin were obtained from patients who had alopecia areata. Regarding the study as a whole: Mouse data revealed clearer TCR sharing than patient data did, a gap possibly tied to HLA. Within the top 100, expanded CD8+ clones significantly decreased with tofacitinib, as did scalp clonality.

Sequencing was performed on CD4+ T cells sorted from blood, taken between weeks 49 and 50, from a patient treated with tofacitinib. The receptor comes from a human donor with alopecia areata. The J gene is TRBJ2-3, the V gene TRBV19, with D hard to call. The CDR3 DNA reads as TGTGCCAGTAGCGTCGGCATGACAGATACGCAGTATTTT. Protein sequence: CASSVGMTDTQYF.